This T cell receptor beta chain emerged from a study of T cell responses to AZD1222 COVID-19 vaccine. Clones were read by immunoSEQ multiplex PCR, and TCRdb kept only the in-frame ones, dropping some. The sample has tens of thousands of clones; around 80% are singletons. This CDR3 contains 16 residues. CDR1 and CDR2 (germline): LGHDT, YNNKEL (reference sequence). V was clipped by 1 base and J by 1 base, with 12 bases between them. The chain has TRBV3-1 (or the pseudogene TRBV3-2) and TRBJ2-3; D perhaps matches TRBD2 (5 bases). The sequenced sample was peripheral blood, obtained 28 days after the second dose of the MenACWY control vaccine. The sequence derives from an adult who received the MenACWY meningococcal vaccine as a control. The DNA for the CDR3 is TGTGCCAGCAGCCAAGTACGGGGAGACGGCACAGATACGCAGTATTTT. Translating gives CASSQVRGDGTDTQYF.